This passage covers 20 T cell receptor beta chains from one sample sequenced in a study of blood T cell repertoires in COVID-19. Generated by immunoSEQ multiplex PCR, the TCRdb table keeps only in-frame clones and is missing some. Of 75,000 to 95,000 clones in the sample, approximately 80% were seen once. Sequencing used peripheral blood. These receptors were collected from a woman in her forties with active or convalescent COVID-19.

The chain has TRBV6-6 and TRBJ2-5; the match to TRBD1 covers 9 bases. The V and J ends lost 6 bases and 6 bases, in that order; junction bases with no gene match: 5. Per the germline V gene, CDR1 is MNHNY and CDR2 is SVGAGI (reference sequence). CDR3 length: 13 amino acids. CDR3 region: CASRPGQGQTQYF. CDR3 DNA sequence: TGTGCCAGCAGGCCCGGACAGGGGCAGACCCAGTACTTC.

The genes are TRBV9 and TRBJ2-1; TRBD2 might be the D (6 bases). The CDR3 is 14 residues long. Germline V lookup: CDR1 SGDLS, CDR2 YYNGEE. V was trimmed by 4 bases and J by 9 bases, leaving 17 bases between them. This CDR3 reads CASSYEVRGAEQFF. Here the CDR3 DNA reads TGTGCCAGCAGCTATGAGGTTCGCGGGGCTGAGCAGTTCTTC.

The rearrangement joins TRBV2 to TRBJ1-5; TRBD1 matches at 10 bases. Germline V gene sequence: CDR1 SNHLY, CDR2 FYNNEI. The CDR3 extends over 16 amino acids. With 7 bases clipped from V and 10 bases from J, the junction kept 16 bases outside the gene matches. CDR3 region: CASNTRGGTGDDPQHF. In nucleotides, the CDR3 is TGTGCCAGCAATACCAGGGGGGGGACAGGGGATGATCCCCAGCATTTT.

V gene TRBV28 combines with J gene TRBJ2-7, with a tentative D call TRBD1 (5 bases). The CDR3 sequence is 15 residues long. Germline V gene sequence: CDR1 MDHEN, CDR2 SYDVKM. Trimming took 4 bases from V and 6 from J, leaving 19 bases between them. The CDR3 protein is CASSSHGSHRGEQYF. Here the CDR3 DNA reads TGTGCCAGCAGTTCCCATGGCAGCCATAGGGGCGAGCAGTACTTC.

The chain couples TRBV4-2 to TRBJ2-7, with 10 nucleotides matching TRBD1. J gave up 2 bases and V 0 bases, and 4 bases lay outside the gene matches. From germline, CDR1 is LGHNA and CDR2 YNFKEQ. The CDR3 spans 16 residues. The CDR3 DNA follows: TGTGCCAGCAGCCAAGATTTGACAGGGGGCACCTACGAGCAGTACTTC. Translating gives CASSQDLTGGTYEQYF.

This chain connects TRBV19 to TRBJ1-1; D is unresolved. The CDR3 spans 14 residues. Trimming shortened V by 7 bases and J by 1 base, and 13 bases separated the two germline ends. Germline assignment: CDR1 LNHDA and CDR2 SQIVND (reference sequence). The CDR3 loop is CASTEDPWNTEAFF. As DNA, the CDR3 is TGTGCCAGTACGGAGGATCCATGGAACACTGAAGCTTTCTTT.

The chain couples TRBV5-1 to TRBJ2-5, with 8 bases identical to TRBD1. Trimming removed 4 bases from V and 3 bases from J; junction bases left unmatched: 8. Germline V CDR1 and CDR2: SGHRS, YFSETQ. CDR3 length: 15 amino acids. The CDR3 protein is CASSPRTGTKETQYF. CDR3 nucleotides: TGCGCCAGCAGCCCACGGACAGGGACAAAAGAGACCCAGTACTTC.

There are many counts of this clone. The chain carries TRBV6-6 and TRBJ2-7; 8 bases line up with TRBD1. V shed 5 bases and J 5 bases; nucleotides not matched to a gene: 5. The CDR3 has 13 residues. CDR1 and CDR2 (germline): MNHNY, SVGAGI (reference sequence). The CDR3 reads CASSRQGPNEQYF. CDR3 nucleotide sequence: TGTGCCAGCAGTAGACAGGGGCCGAACGAGCAGTACTTC.

The chain joins TRBV4-3 to TRBJ2-7; D is perhaps TRBD2 (5 bases). Trimming stripped 1 base from V and 7 bases from J, with 11 bases between. The CDR3 covers 13 residues. CDR1 is LGHNA and CDR2 is YSLEER in the germline V gene. In nucleotides, the CDR3 is TGCGCCAGCAGCCAAGCGCTAGCTAGGGAGCAGTACTTC. Amino acid sequence: CASSQALAREQYF.

This clone showed up just once. The chain joins TRBV5-6 to TRBJ2-3; TRBD2 matches 10 bases. Losses at the gene ends were 2 bases for V and 5 bases for J; bases not matched to a gene: 11. The CDR3 contains 17 residues. Germline CDR1 reads SGHDT; CDR2 reads YYEEEE. CDR3 nucleotides: TGTGCCAGCAGCTTTATCAGCGGGGGGGCTAGTGGAGATACGCAGTATTTT. Translating it yields CASSFISGGASGDTQYF. Based on the CDR3 plus reference TRBV5-6 and TRBJ2-3, the full variable domain is DAGVTQSPTHLIKTRGQQVTLRCSPKSGHDTVSWYQQALGQGPQFIFQYYEEEERQRGNFPDRFSGHQFPNYSSELNVNALLLGDSALYLCASSFISGGASGDTQYFGPGTRLTVL.

Worth noting for this clone: Distinct nucleotide sequences in the sample also encode this CDR3. V and J are TRBV6-5 and TRBJ1-3; TRBD1 matches at 7 bases. The trim removed 6 bases at V and 2 bases at J, leaving 7 bases unmatched. The CDR3 covers 15 residues. Germline-derived CDR1 and CDR2 are MNHEY and SVGAGI. CDR3: CASSYLDRAGNTIYF. DNA of the CDR3: TGTGCCAGCAGCTACCTCGACAGGGCTGGAAACACCATATATTTT.

The chain uses TRBV5-4 and TRBJ1-2; 7 positions match TRBD1. The CDR3 runs to 13 residues. Germline CDR1 reads SGHNT; CDR2 reads YYREEE (reference sequence). After removal of 4 bases from V and 8 bases from J, the junction contained 8 bases not matched to a gene. This CDR3 is CASSIRTGEGYTF. The CDR3 coding sequence is TGTGCCAGCAGCATCCGGACAGGTGAGGGCTACACCTTC.

The V gene is TRBV5-8, the J gene TRBJ2-7; 9 nucleotides agree with TRBD1. Trimming took 8 bases from V and 4 from J; bases not matched to a gene: 10. This CDR3 is 14 amino acids long. From germline, CDR1 is SGHTS and CDR2 YDEGEE. The CDR3 coding sequence is TGTGCCAGTAAAGCGGACAGGGGAGGGTACGAGCAGTACTTC. Protein: CASKADRGGYEQYF.

This chain links TRBV2 with TRBJ1-6, with D possibly being TRBD1 (5 bases). The germline V gene has CDR1 SNHLY and CDR2 FYNNEI. This CDR3 contains 18 residues. Trimming took 6 bases from V and 4 from J, leaving 22 bases between them. The CDR3: CASSPGAGSWSYNSPLHF. In nucleotides, the CDR3 is TGTGCCAGCAGCCCCGGGGCGGGATCTTGGAGTTATAATTCACCCCTCCACTTT.

DNA for the CDR3: TGTGCCAGTAGTACCCCCGCGGGAGGCATGCTTGGCGGGGAGCTGTTTTTT. Protein: CASSTPAGGMLGGELFF. V and J are TRBV19 and TRBJ2-2; 8 bases agree with TRBD2. V lost 4 bases to trimming and J lost 7 bases; unmatched junction nucleotides: 14. The CDR3 is made up of 17 amino acids. Per germline, CDR1 LNHDA and CDR2 SQIVND (reference sequence).

In nucleotides, the CDR3 is TGTGCCAGCAGCTTAGCTGGACAGGGTTATAATGCCTATTCACCCCTCCACTTT. The encoded protein is CASSLAGQGYNAYSPLHF. The chain combines TRBV7-9 with TRBJ1-6, with TRBD1 matching over 8 bases. The J segment lost 8 bases and the V segment lost 0 bases, leaving 12 bases of the junction unmatched. The CDR3 is made up of 18 amino acids. Germline-derived CDR1 and CDR2 are SEHNR and FQNEAQ (reference sequence). The entire variable domain, with the rest obtained from reference TRBV7-9 and TRBJ1-6, is as follows: DTGVSQNPRHKITKRGQNVTFRCDPISEHNRLYWYRQTLGQGPEFLTYFQNEAQLEKSRLLSDRFSAERPKGSFSTLEIQRTEQGDSAMYLCASSLAGQGYNAYSPLHFGNGTRLTVT.

The rearrangement uses TRBV28 and TRBJ1-3; D is uncertain. Germline assignment: CDR1 MDHEN and CDR2 SYDVKM. The V gene lost 5 bases and the J gene lost 3 bases, with 8 bases spanning the gap. CDR3 length: 13 amino acids. CDR3 amino acids: CASSEQVGNTIYF. CDR3 coding DNA: TGTGCCAGCAGTGAGCAGGTTGGAAACACCATATATTTT.

This clone was detected only a few times. The sample carries other DNA sequences with the same CDR3. This chain joins TRBV2 and TRBJ1-2; D not resolved. CDR1 SNHLY and CDR2 FYNNEI come from the germline V gene. Trimming removed 6 bases at V and 1 base at J, with 12 bases between. The CDR3 totals 14 residues. CDR3 sequence: CASSRQSGNYGYTF. The CDR3 nucleotides are TGTGCCAGCAGCCGCCAGTCGGGTAACTATGGCTACACCTTC.

The chain employs TRBV29-1 and TRBJ2-1; 8 bases map to TRBD1. Germline V gene lookup returns CDR1 SQVTM and CDR2 ANQGSEA. The V and J ends lost 5 bases and 3 bases, in that order; junction bases with no gene match: 3. This CDR3 has 13 residues. CDR3 DNA sequence: TGCAGCGTTCGGGACAGGTACTACAATGAGCAGTTCTTC. Translation: CSVRDRYYNEQFF.

The CDR3 loop reads CAISPLGSNDNEQFF. CDR3 DNA: TGTGCCATCAGTCCCCTGGGCTCGAATGACAATGAGCAGTTCTTC. The rearrangement links TRBV10-3 to TRBJ2-1; D is unclear. CDR1 is ENHRY, CDR2 SYGVKD, per germline. Trimming took off 5 bases at V and 5 bases at J, with 16 bases between the two ends. This CDR3 region has 15 residues.